One and the same sample provided the 2 T cell receptor beta chains below, sequenced in a study of cytomegalovirus exposure and HLA in healthy donors. The PCR used 60 Vbeta and 13 Jbeta primers. Only in-frame clones appear in the TCRdb table, and some are missing; sequencing was by immunoSEQ multiplex PCR. The listing records around 40,000 clones. Input material: PBMCs. The origin of the receptors is a man younger than 40 in good health and CMV-seronegative.

This chain uses TRBV18 with TRBJ2-5; D is perhaps TRBD2 (5 bases). V shed 8 bases and J shed 4 bases, with 20 bases lying between them. The CDR3 runs 15 residues. From germline, CDR1 is KGHSH and CDR2 LQKENI. CDR3 sequence reads: CASASPLAGGETQYF. In nucleotides, the CDR3 is TGTGCCAGCGCGTCACCATTAGCAGGAGGAGAGACCCAGTACTTC.

This chain connects TRBV20-1 to TRBJ2-4; D not resolved. Trimming stripped 3 bases from V and 9 bases from J, with 6 bases between. Germline V gives CDR1 DFQATT, CDR2 SNEGSKA (reference sequence). CDR3 size: 10 residues. The CDR3 region has the DNA TGCAGTGCTAGTAATCCCATTCAGTACTTC. Encoded protein: CSASNPIQYF.